Below, 5 T cell receptor beta chains from the same sample are listed, as sequenced in a study of T cell repertoires in cytomegalovirus infection. TCRdb called the reads again in MiXCR, with one record for every CDR3 protein. The sample lists around 900,000 distinct CDR3 sequences; around 30% were seen once. The antigens of these receptors remain unknown. The sample consisted of cultured CD8+ T cells from PBMCs, taken from culture after CMV antigen stimulation. The receptor set was obtained from a human donor in good health (CMV status not recorded). Some clones in this sample may be carry-over from other donors' samples.

The chain joins TRBV27 to TRBJ2-7; D is perhaps TRBD2 (5 bases). The CDR3 totals 14 residues. Trimming pared 3 bases from V and 3 bases from J, leaving 12 bases between. Germline V gene lookup returns CDR1 MNHEY and CDR2 SMNVEV (reference sequence). The CDR3 DNA follows: TGTGCCAGCAGTTTCGCGGGTGGAGACTACGAGCAGTACTTC. Its protein product is CASSFAGGDYEQYF.

This clonotype was seen at least ten times. The chain recombines TRBV12-3 or TRBV12-4 with TRBJ1-5, with 9 bases matching TRBD1. The CDR3 is 16 amino acids. Unmatched junction bases numbered 3, after V lost 1 base and J lost 2 bases. The CDR3 reads CASSLGGQGGNQPQHF. DNA for the CDR3: TGTGCCAGCAGTTTAGGGGGACAGGGCGGCAATCAGCCCCAGCATTTT.

This clonotype was counted between two and nine times. The chain joins TRBV29-1 to TRBJ2-4; D possibly matches TRBD1 or TRBD2 (5 bases each). Germline CDR1 is SQVTM and CDR2 is ANQGSEA. The CDR3 runs 13 residues. The ends were cut back, 4 bases at V and 6 bases at J, with 13 bases in the middle. The CDR3 sequence is CSVGEGPGNIQYF. The DNA for the CDR3 is TGCAGCGTTGGAGAGGGGCCGGGAAACATTCAGTACTTC.

This chain joins TRBV7-9 and TRBJ1-2, with D hard to call. V was trimmed by 1 base and J by 4 bases, leaving 10 bases between them. Germline V gene data show CDR1 as SEHNR and CDR2 as FQNEAQ (reference sequence). This CDR3 has 14 amino acids. The CDR3 loop is CASSLGSRGYGYTF. DNA for the CDR3: TGTGCCAGCAGCTTAGGGAGCCGGGGCTATGGCTACACCTTC.

The rearrangement uses TRBV6-2 or TRBV6-3 and TRBJ1-2, with TRBD1 as a possible D gene (5 bases). V lost 5 bases and J 2 bases, leaving 18 bases between the germline ends. This CDR3 has 16 residues. Germline CDR1 is MNHEY and CDR2 is SVGEGT. The CDR3 coding sequence is TGTGCCAGCAGTCCGATTACAGGAGACTTCAACTATGGCTACACCTTC. It encodes CASSPITGDFNYGYTF.